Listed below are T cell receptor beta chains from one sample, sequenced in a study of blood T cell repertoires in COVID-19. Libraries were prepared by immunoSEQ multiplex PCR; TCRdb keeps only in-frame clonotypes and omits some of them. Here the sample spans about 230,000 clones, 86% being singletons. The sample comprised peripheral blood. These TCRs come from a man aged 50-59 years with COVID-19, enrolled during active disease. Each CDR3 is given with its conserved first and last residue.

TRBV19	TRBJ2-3	CASSTQLLAGLADTQYF
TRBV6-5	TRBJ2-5	CASSYLAGRGTQYF
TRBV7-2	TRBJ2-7	CASSLGAGLAYEQYF
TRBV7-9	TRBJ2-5	CASSFGTIQETQYF
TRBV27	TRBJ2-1	CASRTGTSINEQFF
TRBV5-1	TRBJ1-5	CASSPGVGPGSNQPQHF
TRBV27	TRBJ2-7	CASSSRDYLDEQYF
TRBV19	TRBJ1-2	CASSIGSTVGVDGYTF
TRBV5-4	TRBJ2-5	CASSTGLAGGQETQYF
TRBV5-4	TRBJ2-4	CASSVAGPVENIQYF